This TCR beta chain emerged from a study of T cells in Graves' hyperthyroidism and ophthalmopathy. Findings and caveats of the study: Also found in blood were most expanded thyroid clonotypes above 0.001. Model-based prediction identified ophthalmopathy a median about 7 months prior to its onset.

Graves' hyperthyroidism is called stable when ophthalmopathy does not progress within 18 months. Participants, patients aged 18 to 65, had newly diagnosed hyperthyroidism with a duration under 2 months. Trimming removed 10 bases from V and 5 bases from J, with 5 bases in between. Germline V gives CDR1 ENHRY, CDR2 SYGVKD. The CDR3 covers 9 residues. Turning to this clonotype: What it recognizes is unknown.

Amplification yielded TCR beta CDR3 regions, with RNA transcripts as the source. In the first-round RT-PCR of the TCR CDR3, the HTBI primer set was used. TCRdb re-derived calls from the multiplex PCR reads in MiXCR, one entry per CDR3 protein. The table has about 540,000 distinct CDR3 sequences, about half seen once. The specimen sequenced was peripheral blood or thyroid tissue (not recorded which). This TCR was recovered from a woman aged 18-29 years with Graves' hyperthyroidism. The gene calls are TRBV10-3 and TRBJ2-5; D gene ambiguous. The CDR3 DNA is TGTGCCACCAGGGAGACCCAGTACTTC. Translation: CATRETQYF.